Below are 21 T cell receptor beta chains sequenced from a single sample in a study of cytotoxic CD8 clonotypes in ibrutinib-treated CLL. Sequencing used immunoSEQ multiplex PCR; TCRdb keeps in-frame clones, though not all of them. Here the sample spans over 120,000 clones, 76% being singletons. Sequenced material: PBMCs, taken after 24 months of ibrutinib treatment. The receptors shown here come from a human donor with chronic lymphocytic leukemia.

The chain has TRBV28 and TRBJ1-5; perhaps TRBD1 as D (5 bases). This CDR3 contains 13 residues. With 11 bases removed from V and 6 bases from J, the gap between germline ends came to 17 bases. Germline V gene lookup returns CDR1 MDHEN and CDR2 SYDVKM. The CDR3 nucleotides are TGTGCCTCGTGGGGGGAGAGCGGTCAGCCCCAGCATTTT. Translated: CASWGESGQPQHF.

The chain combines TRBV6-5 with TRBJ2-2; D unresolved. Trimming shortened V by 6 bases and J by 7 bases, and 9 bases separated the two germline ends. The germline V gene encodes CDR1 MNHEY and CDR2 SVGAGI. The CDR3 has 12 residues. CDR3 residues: CASSTRDGELFF. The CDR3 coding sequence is TGTGCCAGCAGCACAAGGGACGGGGAGCTGTTTTTT.

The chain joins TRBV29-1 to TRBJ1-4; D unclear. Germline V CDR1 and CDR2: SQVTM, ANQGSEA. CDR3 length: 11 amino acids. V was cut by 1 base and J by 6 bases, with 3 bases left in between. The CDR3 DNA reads TGCAGCGTTGAAGTCGATGAAAAACTGTTTTTT. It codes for CSVEVDEKLFF. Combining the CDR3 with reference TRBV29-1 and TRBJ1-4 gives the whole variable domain SAVISQKPSRDICQRGTSLTIQCQVDSQVTMMFWYRQQPGQSLTLIATANQGSEATYESGFVIDKFPISRPNLTFSTLTVSNMSPEDSSIYLCSVEVDEKLFFGSGTQLSVL.

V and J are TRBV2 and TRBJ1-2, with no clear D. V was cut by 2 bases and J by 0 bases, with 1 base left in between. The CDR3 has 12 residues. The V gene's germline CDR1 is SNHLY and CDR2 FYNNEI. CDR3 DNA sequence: TGTGCCAGCAGTGAAACTAACTATGGCTACACCTTC. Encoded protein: CASSETNYGYTF. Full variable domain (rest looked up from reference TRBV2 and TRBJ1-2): EPEVTQTPSHQVTQMGQEVILRCVPISNHLYFYWYRQILGQKVEFLVSFYNNEISEKSEIFDDQFSVERPDGSNFTLKIRSTKLEDSAMYFCASSETNYGYTFGSGTRLTVV.

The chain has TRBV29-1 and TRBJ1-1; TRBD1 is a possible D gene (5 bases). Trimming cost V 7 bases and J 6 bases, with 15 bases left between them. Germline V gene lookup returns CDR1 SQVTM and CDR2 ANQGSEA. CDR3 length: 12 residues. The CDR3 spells CSALRGESEAFF. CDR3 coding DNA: TGCAGCGCCCTAAGAGGGGAGTCTGAAGCTTTCTTT.

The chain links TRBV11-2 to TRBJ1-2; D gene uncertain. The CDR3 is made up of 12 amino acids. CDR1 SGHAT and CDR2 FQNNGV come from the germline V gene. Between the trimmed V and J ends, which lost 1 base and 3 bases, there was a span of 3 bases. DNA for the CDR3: TGTGCCAGCAGCTTAGGCGACTATGGCTACACCTTC. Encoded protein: CASSLGDYGYTF.

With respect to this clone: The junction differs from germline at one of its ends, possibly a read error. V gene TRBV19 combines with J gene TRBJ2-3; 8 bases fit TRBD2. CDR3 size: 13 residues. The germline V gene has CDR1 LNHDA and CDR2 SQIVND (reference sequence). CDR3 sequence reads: CASSKTSERVWDF. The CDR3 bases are TGTGCCAGTAGTAAGACTAGCGAGAGGGTTTGGGATTTT.

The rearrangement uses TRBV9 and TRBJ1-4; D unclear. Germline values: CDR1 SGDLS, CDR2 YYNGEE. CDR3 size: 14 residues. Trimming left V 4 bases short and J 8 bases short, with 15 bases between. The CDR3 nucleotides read TGTGCCAGCAGCTCCCGGGAGGTCGGCGAAAAACTGTTTTTT. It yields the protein CASSSREVGEKLFF.

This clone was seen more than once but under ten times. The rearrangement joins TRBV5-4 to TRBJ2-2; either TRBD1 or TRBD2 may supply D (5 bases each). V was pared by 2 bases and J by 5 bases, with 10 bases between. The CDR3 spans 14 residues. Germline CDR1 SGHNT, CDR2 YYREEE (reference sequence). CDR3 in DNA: TGTGCCAGCAGCTTCGGGGCCACTACCGGGGAGCTGTTTTTT. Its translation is CASSFGATTGELFF.

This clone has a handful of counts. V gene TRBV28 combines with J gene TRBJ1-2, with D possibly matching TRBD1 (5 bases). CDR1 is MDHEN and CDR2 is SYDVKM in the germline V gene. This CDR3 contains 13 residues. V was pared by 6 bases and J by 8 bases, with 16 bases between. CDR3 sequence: CASSSPGLWGYTF. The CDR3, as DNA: TGTGCCAGCAGCTCCCCGGGACTCTGGGGCTACACCTTC.

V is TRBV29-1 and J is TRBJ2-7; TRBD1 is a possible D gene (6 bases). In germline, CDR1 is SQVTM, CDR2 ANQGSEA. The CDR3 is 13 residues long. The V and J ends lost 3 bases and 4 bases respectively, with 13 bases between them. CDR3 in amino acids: CSVDRGRGYEQYF. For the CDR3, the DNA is TGCAGCGTTGATCGTGGCAGGGGTTACGAGCAGTACTTC.

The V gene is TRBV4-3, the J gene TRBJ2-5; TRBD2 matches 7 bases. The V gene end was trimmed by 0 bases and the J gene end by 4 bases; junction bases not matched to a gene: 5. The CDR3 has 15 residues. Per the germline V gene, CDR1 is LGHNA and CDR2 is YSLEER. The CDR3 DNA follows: TGCGCCAGCAGCCAAGATGTGGGGAGGGGAGAGACCCAGTACTTC. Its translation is CASSQDVGRGETQYF.

The CDR3 DNA sequence: TGCGCCAGCAGCTTGGTTGGAACAGGTGAAAAACTGTTTTTT. It encodes CASSLVGTGEKLFF. The rearrangement links TRBV5-1 to TRBJ1-4, with a weak D call TRBD1 (5 bases). With 0 bases removed from V and 7 bases from J, the gap between germline ends came to 10 bases. This CDR3 is built from 14 residues. Per the germline V gene, CDR1 is SGHRS and CDR2 is YFSETQ.

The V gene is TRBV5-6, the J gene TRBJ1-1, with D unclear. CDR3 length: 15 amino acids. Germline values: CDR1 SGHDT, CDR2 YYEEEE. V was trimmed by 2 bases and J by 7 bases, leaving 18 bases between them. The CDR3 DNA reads TGTGCCAGCAGCTTTTTTAGGCGGCAGGCAAGTGAAGCTTTCTTT. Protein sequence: CASSFFRRQASEAFF.

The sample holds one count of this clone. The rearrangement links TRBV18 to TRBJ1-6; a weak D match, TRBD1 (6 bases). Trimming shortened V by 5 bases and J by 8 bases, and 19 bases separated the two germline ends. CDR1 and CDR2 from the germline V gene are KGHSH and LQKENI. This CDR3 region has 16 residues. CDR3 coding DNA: TGTGCCAGCTCAGCCTCCGGGACAAGGGGCCATTCACCCCTCCACTTT. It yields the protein CASSASGTRGHSPLHF.

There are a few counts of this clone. The CDR3 region has the DNA TGTGCCATCAGTGAGCCCATAGCGGGAGGTTCCGAGCAGTACTTC. Translated, it gives CAISEPIAGGSEQYF. The J gene is TRBJ2-7, the V gene TRBV10-3, with 10 bases that match TRBD2. Losses at the gene ends were 2 bases for V and 6 bases for J; bases not matched to a gene: 7. There are 15 residues in the CDR3. The germline V gene encodes CDR1 ENHRY and CDR2 SYGVKD.

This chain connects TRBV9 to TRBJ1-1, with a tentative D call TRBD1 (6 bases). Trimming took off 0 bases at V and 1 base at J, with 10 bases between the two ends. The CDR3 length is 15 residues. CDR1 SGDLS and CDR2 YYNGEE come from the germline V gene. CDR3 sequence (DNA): TGTGCCAGCAGCGTAGCTGGGGGGGCGAACACTGAAGCTTTCTTT. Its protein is CASSVAGGANTEAFF. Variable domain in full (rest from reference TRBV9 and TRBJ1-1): DSGVTQTPKHLITATGQRVTLRCSPRSGDLSVYWYQQSLDQGLQFLIQYYNGEERAKGNILERFSAQQFPDLHSELNLSSLELGDSALYFCASSVAGGANTEAFFGQGTRLTVV.

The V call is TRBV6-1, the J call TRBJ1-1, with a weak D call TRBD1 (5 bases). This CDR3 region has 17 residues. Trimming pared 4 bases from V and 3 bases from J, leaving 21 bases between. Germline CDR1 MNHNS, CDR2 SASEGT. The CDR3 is CASSGGPGLPAHTEAFF. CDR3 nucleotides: TGTGCCAGCAGTGGGGGTCCGGGACTCCCGGCGCACACTGAAGCTTTCTTT.

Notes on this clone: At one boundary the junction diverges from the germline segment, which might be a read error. The CDR3 loop is CASSRGGQGPADTQYF. In DNA, the CDR3 is TGTGCTAGCAGCCGGGGCGGACAGGGGCCCGCAGATACGCAGTATTTT. V is TRBV7-7 and J is TRBJ2-3; 9 nucleotides align to TRBD1. From germline, CDR1 is SSHAT and CDR2 FNYEAQ (reference sequence). This CDR3 has 16 amino acids.

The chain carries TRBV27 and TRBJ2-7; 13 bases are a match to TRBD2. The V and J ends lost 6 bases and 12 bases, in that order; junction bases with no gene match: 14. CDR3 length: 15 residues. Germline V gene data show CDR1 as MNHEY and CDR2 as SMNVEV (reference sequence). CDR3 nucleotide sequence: TGTGCCAGCAGGAAGACTAGCGGGGGGCCACCTTGGTGGTACTTC. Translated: CASRKTSGGPPWWYF.

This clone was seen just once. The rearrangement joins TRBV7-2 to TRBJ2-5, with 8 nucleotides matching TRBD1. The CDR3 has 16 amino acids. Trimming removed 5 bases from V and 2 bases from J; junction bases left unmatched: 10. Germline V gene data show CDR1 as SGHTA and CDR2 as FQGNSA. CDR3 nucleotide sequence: TGTGCCAGCAGCCCCAGGACAGGGCGGGGTCAAGAGACCCAGTACTTC. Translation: CASSPRTGRGQETQYF.